Listed here are 32 T cell receptor beta chains from one sample, sequenced in a study of OX40 agonist ivuxolimab in advanced cancers. TCRdb's table, derived via immunoSEQ multiplex PCR, lists solely in-frame clones and lacks some. This table has tens of thousands of clones, about 83% appearing once. The source was CD4+ or CD8+ T cells sorted from blood, collected in a trial of the OX40 agonist ivuxolimab. These receptor sequences come from an adult with an advanced solid tumor such as melanoma, head and neck, liver or kidney cancer.

The rearrangement links TRBV29-1 to TRBJ1-3; possible D gene TRBD1, 5 bases. With 5 bases removed from V and 0 bases from J, the gap between germline ends came to 8 bases. The CDR3 is 13 residues long. CDR1 and CDR2 (germline): SQVTM, ANQGSEA. The CDR3 loop reads CSVSGGSGNTIYF. The DNA for the CDR3 is TGCAGCGTTTCCGGGGGCTCTGGAAACACCATATATTTT. The entire variable domain, with the rest obtained from reference TRBV29-1 and TRBJ1-3, is as follows: SAVISQKPSRDICQRGTSLTIQCQVDSQVTMMFWYRQQPGQSLTLIATANQGSEATYESGFVIDKFPISRPNLTFSTLTVSNMSPEDSSIYLCSVSGGSGNTIYFGEGSWLTVV.

The chain recombines TRBV19 with TRBJ1-2; D remains ambiguous. Germline-derived CDR1 and CDR2 are LNHDA and SQIVND (reference sequence). Trimming took off 4 bases at V and 3 bases at J, with 9 bases between the two ends. The CDR3 contains 13 residues. The CDR3 protein is CASSTDQDYGYTF. In DNA, the CDR3 is TGTGCCAGTAGTACGGACCAGGACTATGGCTACACCTTC.

This sequence joins TRBV12-5 and TRBJ2-6; D perhaps matches TRBD1 (5 bases). The V gene lost 3 bases and the J gene lost 5 bases, with 20 bases spanning the gap. The CDR3 is 18 amino acids. Germline CDR1 reads LGHNT; CDR2 reads FRNRAP. This CDR3 is CASGFPDAGQSRANVLTF. DNA for the CDR3: TGTGCTAGTGGTTTTCCAGATGCAGGACAAAGTCGGGCCAACGTCCTGACTTTC. Complete variable domain (other parts from reference TRBV12-5 and TRBJ2-6): DARVTQTPRHKVTEMGQEVTMRCQPILGHNTVFWYRQTMMQGLELLAYFRNRAPLDDSGMPKDRFSAEMPDATLATLKIQPSEPRDSAVYFCASGFPDAGQSRANVLTFGAGSRLTVL.

The genes are TRBV7-8 and TRBJ1-1; D gene ambiguous. The ends were cut back, 2 bases at V and 11 bases at J, with 18 bases in the middle. The CDR3 totals 14 residues. Germline CDR1 and CDR2: SGHVS and FQNEAQ. CDR3 nucleotides: TGTGCCAGCAGCTTAAGTCCCTCCAAAGTTGGTGCTTTCTTT. Its protein is CASSLSPSKVGAFF.

V usage is TRBV18 and J usage is TRBJ2-7; maybe TRBD2 (6 bases). This CDR3 is built from 15 residues. Deletions cut 2 bases from V and 3 bases from J, with 14 bases between. Germline V gives CDR1 KGHSH, CDR2 LQKENI. The CDR3 is CASSPGGSRFYEQYF. In DNA, the CDR3 is TGTGCCAGCTCACCAGGGGGGTCCCGATTCTACGAGCAGTACTTC.

The chain employs TRBV6-1 and TRBJ2-1; a possible D gene is TRBD1 (6 bases). Deletions cut 7 bases from V and 13 bases from J, with 23 bases between. This CDR3 contains 14 residues. Germline V gene lookup returns CDR1 MNHNS and CDR2 SASEGT. In nucleotides, the CDR3 is TGTGCCAGCACCCTAGTGGGGGCGGATTCAGTCCAGTTCTTC. The encoded protein is CASTLVGADSVQFF.

This clone was recorded once. The chain recombines TRBV6-6 with TRBJ2-5; D gene uncertain. Germline V gene lookup returns CDR1 MNHNY and CDR2 SVGAGI (reference sequence). The CDR3 totals 15 residues. V was pared by 2 bases and J by 2 bases, with 12 bases between. In DNA form, the CDR3 reads TGTGCCAGCAGTTACCGGTCGGCAGGTCAAGAGACCCAGTACTTC. Translation: CASSYRSAGQETQYF.

The chain combines TRBV18 with TRBJ1-1; possible D gene TRBD1, 5 bases. This CDR3 contains 16 residues. Deletions cut 6 bases from V and 2 bases from J, with 19 bases between. Germline values: CDR1 KGHSH, CDR2 LQKENI. The CDR3 spells CASSLTSGQANTEAFF. The CDR3 nucleotides are TGTGCCAGCTCCCTCACTTCGGGGCAGGCAAACACTGAAGCTTTCTTT.

This clone was observed a handful of times. Other DNA sequences of this sample code for an identical CDR3. The V call is TRBV28, the J call TRBJ2-1; TRBD1 is a possible D gene (6 bases). The germline CDR1 and CDR2 sequences are MDHEN and SYDVKM. Trimming cost V 5 bases and J 2 bases, with 7 bases left between them. CDR3 length: 13 residues. The CDR3 nucleotides are TGTGCCAGCAGTAGGGACACCTACAATGAGCAGTTCTTC. The encoded protein is CASSRDTYNEQFF.

This chain connects TRBV6-5 to TRBJ1-6; the D gene is possibly TRBD1 (5 bases). The CDR3 runs to 15 residues. CDR1 is MNHEY, CDR2 SVGAGI, per germline. The V end was cut by 6 bases, the J end by 2 bases, with 11 bases between. CDR3 sequence: CASRAGSTYNSPLHF. In DNA form, the CDR3 reads TGTGCCAGCAGAGCAGGGTCTACCTATAATTCACCCCTCCACTTT.

The J gene is TRBJ2-5, the V gene TRBV4-3; the match to TRBD2 covers 7 bases. In germline, CDR1 is LGHNA, CDR2 YSLEER. CDR3 size: 17 residues. Losses at the gene ends were 1 base for V and 4 bases for J; bases not matched to a gene: 12. CDR3 coding DNA: TGCGCCAGCAGCCAAGGGGGCCCAGCGGGGATGGGAGAGACCCAGTACTTC. Translating it yields CASSQGGPAGMGETQYF.

This chain links TRBV7-2 with TRBJ2-1, with no clear D. Germline values: CDR1 SGHTA, CDR2 FQGNSA. Deletions cut 1 base from V and 5 bases from J, with 12 bases between. CDR3 length: 15 residues. CDR3 coding DNA: TGTGCCAGCAGCTTAGATGTGCTGCAACACAATGAGCAGTTCTTC. Residues: CASSLDVLQHNEQFF.

V is TRBV4-1 and J is TRBJ2-3; D is possibly TRBD2 (6 bases). The V gene's germline CDR1 is MGHRA and CDR2 YSYEKL. This CDR3 is 19 amino acids long. V was pared by 0 bases and J by 2 bases, with 21 bases between. The CDR3 reads CASSQDGGAGGPNTDTQYF. The CDR3 bases are TGCGCCAGCAGCCAAGATGGGGGAGCCGGGGGACCGAACACAGATACGCAGTATTTT.

This clone was observed once. The CDR3 DNA follows: TGTGCCAGCAGTTACTCGACAGGGCCCACAGATACGCAGTATTTT. Encoded protein: CASSYSTGPTDTQYF. The chain is built from TRBV6-5 and TRBJ2-3; 7 bases map to TRBD1. The CDR3 is made up of 15 amino acids. Germline CDR1 and CDR2: MNHEY and SVGAGI. V was clipped by 0 bases and J by 2 bases; unmatched bases: 2.

The gene calls are TRBV19 and TRBJ1-6; TRBD1 matches at 8 bases. Germline V lookup: CDR1 LNHDA, CDR2 SQIVND (reference sequence). V was clipped by 7 bases and J by 8 bases; unmatched bases: 7. The CDR3 extends over 14 amino acids. DNA for the CDR3: TGTGCCAGTAAGTCCGGACAGGGTGATTCACCCCTCCACTTT. Protein product: CASKSGQGDSPLHF.

The gene calls are TRBV5-1 and TRBJ1-2; 7 positions match TRBD1. CDR3 length: 15 residues. CDR1 and CDR2 from the germline V gene are SGHRS and YFSETQ. J was trimmed by 0 bases and V by 5 bases; bases with no gene match: 7. The CDR3 here is CASSLDRAPNYGYTF. The CDR3 coding sequence is TGCGCCAGCAGTCTCGACAGGGCGCCTAACTATGGCTACACCTTC.

V is TRBV27 and J is TRBJ2-7; 7 bases match TRBD1. CDR3 length: 14 amino acids. Germline V CDR1 and CDR2: MNHEY, SMNVEV (reference sequence). The junction had 4 bases not matched to a gene; V was cut back by 3 bases and J by 2 bases. CDR3 coding DNA: TGTGCCAGCAGTTTTTGGGACAGAACCTACGAGCAGTACTTC. Translation: CASSFWDRTYEQYF.

The chain links TRBV2 to TRBJ2-5; 10 bases match TRBD2. Germline V gene data show CDR1 as SNHLY and CDR2 as FYNNEI. With 3 bases clipped from V and 11 bases from J, the junction kept 6 bases outside the gene matches. The CDR3 is made up of 13 amino acids. The CDR3 region is CASSEAAGGRQYF. The DNA for the CDR3 is TGTGCCAGCAGTGAGGCAGCGGGGGGGCGGCAGTACTTC.

The chain joins TRBV5-8 to TRBJ2-7; perhaps D is TRBD1 or TRBD2 (5 bases each). CDR1 and CDR2 (germline): SGHTS, YDEGEE. V lost 4 bases to trimming and J lost 3 bases, with 11 bases between them. CDR3 length: 13 residues. The CDR3 nucleotides are TGTGCCAGCAGCCCACCGGGGCTCTACGAGCAGTACTTC. Its protein is CASSPPGLYEQYF.

The V gene is TRBV25-1, the J gene TRBJ1-4, with a possible D match to TRBD1 (6 bases). CDR3 length equals 16 residues. Trimming removed 8 bases from V and 7 bases from J, with 23 bases in between. Germline-derived CDR1 and CDR2 are MGHDK and SYGVNS. The CDR3 region is CASSPGQLLVGEKLFF. In DNA form, the CDR3 reads TGTGCCAGCTCCCCGGGACAACTTCTGGTTGGTGAAAAACTGTTTTTT.

The J gene is TRBJ2-1, the V gene TRBV2; either TRBD1 or TRBD2 may fit D (6 bases each). The CDR3 totals 15 residues. The germline V gene has CDR1 SNHLY and CDR2 FYNNEI. V was clipped by 6 bases and J by 3 bases, with 15 bases between them. The DNA of the CDR3 is TGTGCCAGCAGCGGGGGCAGTAAGAACTACAATGAGCAGTTCTTC. It translates to CASSGGSKNYNEQFF.

The chain couples TRBV5-1 to TRBJ2-3; the D gene is possibly TRBD1 (6 bases). The CDR3 is made up of 16 amino acids. With 2 bases removed from V and 1 base from J, the gap between germline ends came to 14 bases. Per the germline V gene, CDR1 is SGHRS and CDR2 is YFSETQ. In DNA, the CDR3 is TGCGCCAGCAGCTTAGGGACACTAACCGGCACAGATACGCAGTATTTT. Its protein product is CASSLGTLTGTDTQYF.

The chain joins TRBV5-1 to TRBJ1-2, with TRBD1 matching 11 bases. Germline-derived CDR1 and CDR2 are SGHRS and YFSETQ. This CDR3 is built from 16 residues. Unmatched junction bases numbered 13, after V lost 4 bases and J lost 8 bases. CDR3: CASSPDRGRVWSGYTF. The CDR3 nucleotides read TGCGCCAGCAGCCCGGACAGGGGGCGCGTTTGGTCGGGCTACACCTTC.

V is TRBV7-9 and J is TRBJ2-7, with 7 nucleotides matching TRBD1. With 5 bases clipped from V and 3 bases from J, the junction kept 7 bases outside the gene matches. The germline V gene has CDR1 SEHNR and CDR2 FQNEAQ (reference sequence). The CDR3 is made up of 14 amino acids. CDR3 in DNA: TGTGCCAGCAGCACAACAGGGGCCCTCTACGAGCAGTACTTC. Amino acid sequence: CASSTTGALYEQYF.

The chain carries TRBV18 and TRBJ2-1; possibly TRBD2 for D (5 bases). Germline V gives CDR1 KGHSH, CDR2 LQKENI. This CDR3 contains 13 residues. With 3 bases removed from V and 7 bases from J, the gap between germline ends came to 10 bases. CDR3 DNA: TGTGCCAGCTCACCGTCGCCGGGGAATGAGCAGTTCTTC. It codes for CASSPSPGNEQFF. Together with reference TRBV18 and TRBJ2-1, the CDR3 gives the full variable domain: NAGVMQNPRHLVRRRGQEARLRCSPMKGHSHVYWYRQLPEEGLKFMVYLQKENIIDESGMPKERFSAEFPKEGPSILRIQQVVRGDSAAYFCASSPSPGNEQFFGPGTRLTVL.

V usage is TRBV9 and J usage is TRBJ2-3; no definite D call. This CDR3 has 15 amino acids. The germline gives CDR1 SGDLS, CDR2 YYNGEE. V shed 1 base and J shed 5 bases, with 14 bases lying between them. The CDR3 DNA is TGTGCCAGCAGCGTAAGCCAGGTTGTAGGAGATACGCAGTATTTT. This translates into CASSVSQVVGDTQYF.

The chain recombines TRBV19 with TRBJ1-5; no clear D gene. V gave up 5 bases and J gave up 2 bases, with 7 bases separating them. The CDR3 consists of 13 residues. Germline assignment: CDR1 LNHDA and CDR2 SQIVND (reference sequence). In DNA form, the CDR3 reads TGTGCCAGTAGTGGGCGGGGCAATCAGCCCCAGCATTTT. It specifies CASSGRGNQPQHF.

This clone was observed a single time. The CDR3 loop is CASSPPIYGYTF. Written as DNA, the CDR3 is TGTGCCAGCTCACCACCGATCTATGGCTACACCTTC. The chain couples TRBV18 to TRBJ1-2, with D unresolved. Trimming cost V 0 bases and J 4 bases, with 3 bases left between them. This CDR3 spans 12 amino acids. Germline V gene lookup returns CDR1 KGHSH and CDR2 LQKENI.

The chain carries TRBV9 and TRBJ2-3; TRBD2 might be the D (6 bases). Trimming left V 2 bases short and J 4 bases short, with 14 bases between. The germline V gene encodes CDR1 SGDLS and CDR2 YYNGEE. CDR3 size: 15 residues. The CDR3 coding sequence is TGTGCCAGCAGCGTGGGGGGTCCCGTGGCAGATACGCAGTATTTT. Residues: CASSVGGPVADTQYF. Full variable domain (rest looked up from reference TRBV9 and TRBJ2-3): DSGVTQTPKHLITATGQRVTLRCSPRSGDLSVYWYQQSLDQGLQFLIQYYNGEERAKGNILERFSAQQFPDLHSELNLSSLELGDSALYFCASSVGGPVADTQYFGPGTRLTVL.

This chain connects TRBV6-1 to TRBJ2-2; no definite D call. The V end was cut by 7 bases, the J end by 6 bases, with 6 bases between. The CDR3 is made up of 11 amino acids. Germline V gene data show CDR1 as MNHNS and CDR2 as SASEGT. CDR3 nucleotides: TGTGCCAGCACGAGGTCCGGGGAGCTGTTTTTT. This gives the protein CASTRSGELFF.

The genes are TRBV27 and TRBJ2-1; D may be TRBD2 (5 bases). CDR3 length: 14 residues. Trimming left V 7 bases short and J 4 bases short, with 14 bases between. CDR1 and CDR2 (germline): MNHEY, SMNVEV (reference sequence). CDR3 sequence reads: CASNPRPGYNEQFF. In DNA form, the CDR3 reads TGTGCCAGCAACCCCCGGCCGGGGTACAATGAGCAGTTCTTC.

This clone appeared once. The chain couples TRBV29-1 to TRBJ2-5; unclear D gene. This CDR3 spans 12 amino acids. Germline assignment: CDR1 SQVTM and CDR2 ANQGSEA. The V gene lost 3 bases and the J gene lost 3 bases, with 8 bases spanning the gap. Here the CDR3 reads CSVDKNEETQYF. The CDR3 coding sequence is TGCAGCGTTGACAAAAACGAAGAGACCCAGTACTTC.